The 16 T cell receptor beta chains in this list originate from one sample, sequenced in a study of blood T cell repertoires in COVID-19. The method was immunoSEQ multiplex PCR; TCRdb's version includes in-frame clones alone and lacks a portion of them. The sample yields about 110,000 clones, around 74% seen once. What was sequenced was peripheral blood. All receptors come from an older woman with acute or convalescent COVID-19.

The chain uses TRBV27 and TRBJ1-3; D is uncertain. V lost 2 bases to trimming and J lost 0 bases, with 8 bases between them. CDR1 is MNHEY and CDR2 is SMNVEV in the germline V gene (reference sequence). CDR3 length: 15 amino acids. In DNA form, the CDR3 reads TGTGCCAGCAGTTTAAGCGGACGCTCTGGAAACACCATATATTTT. It yields the protein CASSLSGRSGNTIYF.

This clone came up a few times. The chain has TRBV6-5 and TRBJ2-2; tentative D call: TRBD1 (5 bases). This CDR3 has 13 amino acids. V shed 10 bases and J shed 5 bases, with 14 bases lying between them. The germline gives CDR1 MNHEY, CDR2 SVGAGI. Written as DNA, the CDR3 is TGTGCCACCAACAGGCTGGTAACCGGGGAGCTGTTTTTT. It encodes CATNRLVTGELFF.

The chain uses TRBV7-9 and TRBJ2-7, with 7 positions matching TRBD1. CDR1 is SEHNR and CDR2 is FQNEAQ in the germline V gene (reference sequence). The trim removed 4 bases at V and 4 bases at J, leaving 4 bases unmatched. The CDR3 covers 13 residues. CDR3 bases: TGTGCCAGCAGCTCCCAGACAGGGTACGAGCAGTACTTC. Amino acid sequence: CASSSQTGYEQYF.

This chain joins TRBV6-1 and TRBJ1-4; a weak D match, TRBD1 (6 bases). The CDR3 runs to 16 residues. V was clipped by 1 base and J by 2 bases, with 11 bases between them. In germline, CDR1 is MNHNS, CDR2 SASEGT. The CDR3 DNA is TGTGCCAGCAGTGAAGGGCGGGGGGCGACTAATGAAAAACTGTTTTTT. As protein: CASSEGRGATNEKLFF.

This chain uses TRBV27 with TRBJ1-4, with 11 bases matching TRBD1. Looked up from germline, CDR1 is MNHEY and CDR2 is SMNVEV (reference sequence). This CDR3 has 14 residues. V gave up 6 bases and J gave up 5 bases; unmatched junction bases: 2. CDR3 sequence: CASRGQGANEKLFF. CDR3 bases: TGTGCCAGCAGAGGACAGGGGGCGAATGAAAAACTGTTTTTT.

The J gene is TRBJ1-2, the V gene TRBV9; TRBD1 agrees at 9 bases. CDR3 size: 14 residues. After removal of 0 bases from V and 5 bases from J, the junction contained 2 bases not matched to a gene. Germline V gene sequence: CDR1 SGDLS, CDR2 YYNGEE. The CDR3 here is CASSVGQGEYGYTF. The CDR3 region has the DNA TGTGCCAGCAGCGTAGGACAGGGGGAATATGGCTACACCTTC. The full variable domain, its missing parts supplied by reference TRBV9 and TRBJ1-2, is DSGVTQTPKHLITATGQRVTLRCSPRSGDLSVYWYQQSLDQGLQFLIQYYNGEERAKGNILERFSAQQFPDLHSELNLSSLELGDSALYFCASSVGQGEYGYTFGSGTRLTVV.

V is TRBV5-1 and J is TRBJ2-7; no definite D call. In germline, CDR1 is SGHRS, CDR2 YFSETQ. This CDR3 region has 15 residues. V lost 5 bases to trimming and J lost 2 bases, with 17 bases between them. The CDR3 DNA sequence: TGCGCCAGCAGATACGGGTTAGGCAGTACCTACGAGCAGTACTTC. Translating it yields CASRYGLGSTYEQYF.

This clone was counted a few times. This chain links TRBV5-4 with TRBJ2-7; 8 nucleotides line up with TRBD2. Germline loops: CDR1 SGHNT, CDR2 YYREEE (reference sequence). J was trimmed by 3 bases and V by 2 bases; bases with no gene match: 4. CDR3 size: 14 residues. Here the CDR3 reads CASSFGSGGYEQYF. As DNA, the CDR3 is TGTGCCAGCAGCTTCGGAAGCGGGGGCTACGAGCAGTACTTC.

This chain connects TRBV5-1 to TRBJ2-2, with 9 nucleotides matching TRBD1. Germline assignment: CDR1 SGHRS and CDR2 YFSETQ. The ends lost 3 bases at V and 4 bases at J; junction bases unmatched: 4. The CDR3 loop spans 15 amino acids. The DNA for the CDR3 is TGCGCCAGCAGCTGGGGACAGGGTGGCACCGGGGAGCTGTTTTTT. It codes for CASSWGQGGTGELFF.

The rearrangement links TRBV28 to TRBJ1-5; a possible D gene is TRBD1 (5 bases). Germline lookup yields CDR1 MDHEN and CDR2 SYDVKM. V was trimmed by 7 bases and J by 3 bases, leaving 19 bases between them. This CDR3 is built from 16 residues. The CDR3 protein is CASKNGGTHVNQPQHF. In DNA, the CDR3 is TGTGCCAGCAAAAACGGAGGGACCCACGTCAATCAGCCCCAGCATTTT.

The V gene is TRBV5-5, the J gene TRBJ1-3; TRBD1 aligns across 8 bases. Trimming at V came to 3 bases and at J to 2 bases, leaving 7 bases not matched to a gene. Per the germline V gene, CDR1 is SGHKS and CDR2 is YYEKEE (reference sequence). There are 16 residues in the CDR3. CDR3 sequence reads: CASSWGQVVTGNTIYF. The CDR3 DNA follows: TGTGCCAGCAGCTGGGGACAGGTCGTAACTGGAAACACCATATATTTT.

The chain recombines TRBV6-1 with TRBJ1-2, with 8 bases identical to TRBD1. V shed 4 bases and J 4 bases; nucleotides not matched to a gene: 11. Germline values: CDR1 MNHNS, CDR2 SASEGT. The CDR3 covers 16 residues. In DNA form, the CDR3 reads TGTGCCAGCAGTGCTGAAGGGGTCAGGGGGCTCTATGGCTACACCTTC. Amino acid sequence: CASSAEGVRGLYGYTF.

The chain combines TRBV28 with TRBJ1-1, with 8 bases that match TRBD1. After removal of 7 bases from V and 5 bases from J, the junction contained 12 bases not matched to a gene. CDR1 and CDR2 (germline): MDHEN, SYDVKM. The CDR3 has 15 residues. CDR3 sequence (DNA): TGTGCCAGCATTCAGGGGGCGACCATGGGGACTGAAGCTTTCTTT. This codes for CASIQGATMGTEAFF.

The rearrangement uses TRBV30 and TRBJ1-3, with no clear D. The CDR3 sequence is 14 residues long. Trimming cost V 4 bases and J 2 bases, with 12 bases left between them. Germline V CDR1 and CDR2: GTSNPN, SVGIG (reference sequence). The CDR3 sequence: CAWIRPGAGNTIYF. The CDR3 nucleotides are TGTGCCTGGATTCGCCCGGGTGCTGGAAACACCATATATTTT.

The chain is built from TRBV6-5 and TRBJ2-3, with TRBD1 identical over 8 bases. This CDR3 comprises 15 residues. CDR1 MNHEY and CDR2 SVGAGI come from the germline V gene. The V segment lost 6 bases and the J segment 0 bases; nucleotides outside the gene matches: 5. CDR3 sequence reads: CASSQGQASTDTQYF. In DNA, the CDR3 is TGTGCCAGCAGCCAGGGACAGGCTAGCACAGATACGCAGTATTTT.

A remark on this clone: At one end, the junction sequence differs from germline, possibly due to a read error. The rearrangement links TRBV5-1 to TRBJ2-7; maybe TRBD2 (5 bases). There are 12 residues in the CDR3. The V gene's germline CDR1 is SGHRS and CDR2 YFSETQ. CDR3 in DNA: TGCGCTAGCAGGACGTCCGGGAACGAGCAGTACTTC. It encodes CASRTSGNEQYF.